The 16 T cell receptor beta chains presented below share a single source sample, sequenced in a study of cytomegalovirus exposure and HLA in healthy donors. Amplification used 60 Vbeta primers and 13 Jbeta primers. TCRdb's table, derived via immunoSEQ multiplex PCR, lists solely in-frame clones and lacks some. The table includes approximately 69,000 clones, about 66% detected once. Material for sequencing was PBMCs. These receptors all come from a man aged 35-49 years in good health and CMV-seropositive.

This rearrangement joins TRBV2 to TRBJ2-2; 11 bases line up with TRBD1. The CDR3 totals 13 residues. The germline V gene has CDR1 SNHLY and CDR2 FYNNEI. The V segment lost 7 bases and the J segment 7 bases; nucleotides outside the gene matches: 2. CDR3 loop: CASKGQGVGELFF. CDR3 DNA: TGTGCCAGCAAGGGACAGGGGGTCGGGGAGCTGTTTTTT.

The chain is built from TRBV5-1 and TRBJ1-1; D uncertain. The CDR3 loop spans 11 amino acids. CDR1 SGHRS and CDR2 YFSETQ come from the germline V gene. With 4 bases removed from V and 10 bases from J, the gap between germline ends came to 11 bases. For the CDR3, the DNA is TGCGCCAGCAGCAGGACGGAGGGAGCTTTCTTT. Its protein is CASSRTEGAFF.

The V call is TRBV5-8, the J call TRBJ1-3; perhaps TRBD1 as D (6 bases). Germline lookup yields CDR1 SGHTS and CDR2 YDEGEE. The V gene lost 3 bases and the J gene lost 2 bases, with 15 bases spanning the gap. The CDR3 sequence is 16 residues long. In DNA, the CDR3 is TGTGCCAGCAGCTCCCTCAGGGGAGTCCCTGGAAACACCATATATTTT. Translation gives CASSSLRGVPGNTIYF.

The genes are TRBV19 and TRBJ1-4; 8 bases line up with TRBD1. The CDR3 sequence is 15 residues long. The germline CDR1 and CDR2 sequences are LNHDA and SQIVND (reference sequence). The V and J ends lost 8 bases and 8 bases, in that order; junction bases with no gene match: 13. In DNA, the CDR3 is TGTGCCAGTTTGGGGACTTGGACAGGGCCCGAAAAACTGTTTTTT. Translation gives CASLGTWTGPEKLFF.

The gene calls are TRBV7-2 and TRBJ1-1, with D hard to call. Germline values: CDR1 SGHTA, CDR2 FQGNSA. The CDR3 has 14 residues. Trimming pared 1 base from V and 5 bases from J, leaving 11 bases between. The chain's CDR3 is CASSLGVGGTEAFF. The CDR3 nucleotides are TGTGCCAGCAGCTTAGGGGTTGGAGGTACTGAAGCTTTCTTT.

This clone showed up just a few times. The gene calls are TRBV13 and TRBJ1-2, with TRBD1 identical over 11 bases. There are 19 residues in the CDR3. The V gene's germline CDR1 is PRHDT and CDR2 FYEKMQ (reference sequence). Trimming at V came to 1 base and at J to 1 base, leaving 11 bases not matched to a gene. Here the CDR3 DNA reads TGTGCCAGCAGCTTAGCCTCTACGGGACAGGGGGGCGGTAACTATGGCTACACCTTC. This encodes CASSLASTGQGGGNYGYTF. Supplemented by reference TRBV13 and TRBJ1-2, the full variable domain reads AAGVIQSPRHLIKEKRETATLKCYPIPRHDTVYWYQQGPGQDPQFLISFYEKMQSDKGSIPDRFSAQQFSDYHSELNMSSLELGDSALYFCASSLASTGQGGGNYGYTFGSGTRLTVV.

The V gene is TRBV27, the J gene TRBJ1-3; D might be TRBD1 (5 bases). V was shortened by 6 bases and J by 1 base, with 16 bases between the two germline ends. The CDR3 runs to 16 residues. Per germline, CDR1 MNHEY and CDR2 SMNVEV (reference sequence). CDR3 DNA sequence: TGTGCCAGCAGCAGCACCCGGGGGTATTCTGGAAACACCATATATTTT. Encoded protein: CASSSTRGYSGNTIYF.

The chain recombines TRBV7-9 with TRBJ2-5; 14 positions agree with TRBD2. Germline-derived CDR1 and CDR2 are SEHNR and FQNEAQ (reference sequence). CDR3 length equals 17 residues. Trimming cost V 5 bases and J 5 bases; bases outside gene matches: 10. This CDR3 reads CASSTPPGTSGGETQYF. The CDR3 coding sequence is TGTGCCAGCAGCACCCCCCCCGGGACTAGCGGGGGTGAGACCCAGTACTTC.

The V gene is TRBV6-1, the J gene TRBJ2-5; 10 nucleotides align to TRBD2. Germline V gives CDR1 MNHNS, CDR2 SASEGT. The CDR3 loop spans 13 amino acids. V lost 8 bases and J lost 5; bases outside the gene matches: 5. CDR3 loop: CASPSGGRETQYF. In DNA form, the CDR3 reads TGTGCCAGCCCTAGCGGGGGCAGGGAGACCCAGTACTTC.

V usage is TRBV30 and J usage is TRBJ2-3, with no clear D. CDR1 and CDR2 (germline): GTSNPN, SVGIG (reference sequence). This CDR3 has 13 residues. V was cut by 7 bases and J by 2 bases, with 13 bases left in between. This CDR3 reads CAYDITNTDTQYF. The CDR3, as DNA: TGTGCCTACGACATTACCAACACAGATACGCAGTATTTT.

There are a few counts of this clone. This chain connects TRBV9 to TRBJ2-3; D is unclear. Germline assignment: CDR1 SGDLS and CDR2 YYNGEE. This CDR3 contains 14 residues. V was shortened by 0 bases and J by 2 bases, with 7 bases between the two germline ends. The CDR3 reads CASSVAQYTDTQYF. The CDR3, as DNA: TGTGCCAGCAGCGTAGCGCAGTACACAGATACGCAGTATTTT. Complete variable domain (other parts from reference TRBV9 and TRBJ2-3): DSGVTQTPKHLITATGQRVTLRCSPRSGDLSVYWYQQSLDQGLQFLIQYYNGEERAKGNILERFSAQQFPDLHSELNLSSLELGDSALYFCASSVAQYTDTQYFGPGTRLTVL.

The chain couples TRBV4-3 to TRBJ2-7; D is uncertain. The CDR3 consists of 13 residues. Germline assignment: CDR1 LGHNA and CDR2 YSLEER. Between the trimmed V and J ends, which lost 10 bases and 0 bases, there was a span of 13 bases. CDR3 amino acids: CATARALSYEQYF. In DNA form, the CDR3 reads TGCGCCACCGCTCGAGCCCTCTCCTACGAGCAGTACTTC.

The chain couples TRBV18 to TRBJ1-1, with TRBD1 matching 10 bases. Looked up from germline, CDR1 is KGHSH and CDR2 is LQKENI. V was clipped by 5 bases and J by 7 bases; unmatched bases: 7. CDR3 size: 14 residues. CDR3: CASSVDRGQSEAFF. As DNA, the CDR3 is TGTGCCAGCTCAGTAGACAGGGGGCAAAGTGAAGCTTTCTTT.

The V gene is TRBV14, the J gene TRBJ2-3; D ambiguous. The germline V and J ends were trimmed by 0 bases and 4 bases, with 8 bases remaining between them. CDR1 is SGHDN and CDR2 is FVKESK in the germline V gene. The CDR3 spans 14 residues. CDR3 residues: CASSQDTPADTQYF. The DNA of the CDR3 is TGTGCCAGCAGCCAAGATACCCCGGCAGATACGCAGTATTTT.

This clone was recorded many times. This sequence joins TRBV6-5 and TRBJ1-4, with D maybe TRBD1 (5 bases). V was trimmed by 6 bases and J by 5 bases, leaving 16 bases between them. CDR1 and CDR2 (germline): MNHEY, SVGAGI. There are 15 residues in the CDR3. This CDR3 reads CASSSGEFENEKLFF. The CDR3 DNA reads TGTGCCAGCAGCTCGGGGGAGTTTGAAAATGAAAAACTGTTTTTT.

The chain recombines TRBV19 with TRBJ1-6; D perhaps matches TRBD1 (6 bases). Germline CDR1 is LNHDA and CDR2 is SQIVND (reference sequence). The CDR3 sequence is 16 residues long. Trimming cost V 3 bases and J 7 bases, with 16 bases left between them. CDR3 region: CASSIGGAVKNSPLHF. The CDR3 nucleotides are TGTGCCAGTAGTATCGGGGGGGCCGTGAAAAATTCACCCCTCCACTTT.